The rows below give T cell receptor beta chains drawn from one sample of a study of cytomegalovirus exposure and HLA in healthy donors. TCRdb keeps only in-frame clones here, not all; method: immunoSEQ multiplex PCR. The data hold under 200,000 clones, with more than 65% observed a single time. The specimen sequenced was PBMCs. Receptors originate from a man between 50 and 59 years old in good health and CMV-seronegative. The CDR3 runs from the conserved cysteine through the conserved F or W. A D gene is named only where the DNA matches it firmly. Not all rows give a size; the values are once, few, many and, for expanded clones, a class.

j_call: TRBJ1-6
d_call: NA
clone_size: once
v_call: TRBV5-4
cdr3_aa: CASSLGNRANSPLRF
cdr3_nt: TGTGCCAGCAGCTTGGGTAACAGGGCGAATTCACCCCTCCGCTTT

j_call: TRBJ2-3
d_call: NA
clone_size: NA
v_call: TRBV5-1
cdr3_aa: CASSLLSSTDTQYF
cdr3_nt: TGCGCCAGCAGCCTCCTATCGAGCACAGATACGCAGTATTTT

j_call: TRBJ1-5
d_call: NA
clone_size: NA
v_call: TRBV10-3
cdr3_aa: CAISEQNQPQHF
cdr3_nt: TGTGCCATCAGTGAGCAAAATCAGCCCCAGCATTTT

j_call: TRBJ1-1
d_call: NA
clone_size: NA
v_call: TRBV5-1
cdr3_aa: CASSSRTGDTEAFF
cdr3_nt: TGCGCCAGCAGCTCCCGGACGGGGGACACTGAAGCTTTCTTT

j_call: TRBJ1-6
d_call: NA
clone_size: NA
v_call: TRBV9
cdr3_aa: CASSPRFSPLHF
cdr3_nt: TGTGCCAGCAGCCCCCGGTTTTCACCCCTCCACTTT

j_call: TRBJ2-3
d_call: NA
clone_size: NA
v_call: TRBV9
cdr3_aa: CASSLLGGSTDTQYF
cdr3_nt: TGTGCCAGCAGCCTTCTTGGAGGGTCCACAGATACGCAGTATTTT

j_call: TRBJ2-7
d_call: NA
clone_size: NA
v_call: TRBV7-2
cdr3_aa: CASSYDRRPSYEQYF
cdr3_nt: TGTGCCAGCAGTTACGACAGGCGGCCCTCCTACGAGCAGTACTTC

j_call: TRBJ2-3
d_call: NA
clone_size: NA
v_call: TRBV11-2
cdr3_aa: CASSKPPPIDTQYF
cdr3_nt: TGTGCCAGCAGCAAGCCCCCGCCAATAGATACGCAGTATTTT

j_call: TRBJ2-3
d_call: TRBD1
clone_size: NA
v_call: TRBV4-3
cdr3_aa: CASSHRTGALGDTQYF
cdr3_nt: TGCGCCAGCAGCCACAGGACAGGGGCCCTTGGGGATACGCAGTATTTT

j_call: TRBJ2-1
d_call: NA
clone_size: NA
v_call: TRBV27
cdr3_aa: CASSPTHRRDNEQFF
cdr3_nt: TGTGCCAGCAGCCCGACCCACAGGAGGGACAATGAGCAGTTCTTC